This is a list of T cell receptor beta chains from one sample in a study of blood T cell repertoires in COVID-19. Sequenced by immunoSEQ multiplex PCR; TCRdb stores in-frame clones only, minus some. The sample carries under 250,000 clones, less than 90% recorded once. The sample was peripheral blood. All receptors derive from a middle-aged man with acute or convalescent COVID-19. Both conserved end residues are part of each CDR3. The D gene is left open where the match is weak. Clone size is shown for a subset of rows, as once, few, many or a class of expanded clone.

V gene: TRBV6-5
J gene: TRBJ2-3
D gene: NA
clone size: NA
CDR3 DNA: TGTGCCAGTTGGCCCGGTCTACACCAGGGAGATACGCAGTATTTT
CDR3 protein: CASWPGLHQGDTQYF

V gene: TRBV5-8
J gene: TRBJ2-6
D gene: TRBD1
clone size: NA
CDR3 DNA: TGTGCCAGCAGCTTGGAAACAGGGGCTGGGGCCAACGTCCTGACTTTC
CDR3 protein: CASSLETGAGANVLTF

V gene: TRBV6-5
J gene: TRBJ2-2
D gene: NA
clone size: NA
CDR3 DNA: TGTGCCAGCAGTTCATGGTTGACAGACACCGGGGAGCTGTTTTTT
CDR3 protein: CASSSWLTDTGELFF

V gene: TRBV25-1
J gene: TRBJ2-5
D gene: NA
clone size: NA
CDR3 DNA: TGTGCCAGCAGTTCAGCGGCAGAAGTCCAAGAGACCCAGTACTTC
CDR3 protein: CASSSAAEVQETQYF

V gene: TRBV20-1
J gene: TRBJ2-3
D gene: TRBD2
clone size: few
CDR3 DNA: TGCAGTGCTAGTGCGGGGGTGCATAGCACAGATACGCAGTATTTT
CDR3 protein: CSASAGVHSTDTQYF

V gene: TRBV6-2/TRBV6-3
J gene: TRBJ1-5
D gene: NA
clone size: once
CDR3 DNA: TGTGCCAGCAGTCAACTACCTCGGTTCGGGATCAATCAGCCCCAGCATTTT
CDR3 protein: CASSQLPRFGINQPQHF

V gene: TRBV5-5
J gene: TRBJ2-2
D gene: TRBD1
clone size: NA
CDR3 DNA: TGTGCCAGCAGCTGGGGGACAGGGGTCACCGGGGAGCTGTTTTTT
CDR3 protein: CASSWGTGVTGELFF

V gene: TRBV27
J gene: TRBJ2-6
D gene: NA
clone size: NA
CDR3 DNA: TGTGCCAGCAGAGCCCCAAGCTCTGGGGCCAACGTCCTGACTTTC
CDR3 protein: CASRAPSSGANVLTF

V gene: TRBV19
J gene: TRBJ2-3
D gene: TRBD2
clone size: NA
CDR3 DNA: TGTGCCAGTGCCCGGCTAGCGGGAGGTAGCACAGATACGCAGTATTTT
CDR3 protein: CASARLAGGSTDTQYF

V gene: TRBV5-5
J gene: TRBJ1-1
D gene: NA
clone size: NA
CDR3 DNA: TGTGCCAGCAGGACCAGGGGCGACACTGAAGCTTTCTTT
CDR3 protein: CASRTRGDTEAFF

V gene: TRBV7-2
J gene: TRBJ1-1
D gene: NA
clone size: NA
CDR3 DNA: TGTGCCAGCACCCCGAGGATAGTTGTTGAAGCTTTCTTT
CDR3 protein: CASTPRIVVEAFF

V gene: TRBV20-1
J gene: TRBJ1-6
D gene: NA
clone size: NA
CDR3 DNA: TGCAGTGCTAGTTTACAGGTGGAATCACCCCTCCACTTT
CDR3 protein: CSASLQVESPLHF

V gene: TRBV5-1
J gene: TRBJ1-2
D gene: NA
clone size: NA
CDR3 DNA: TGCGCCAGCAGCTTGGTGGGAGACGATGGCTACACCTTC
CDR3 protein: CASSLVGDDGYTF

V gene: TRBV28
J gene: TRBJ2-7
D gene: TRBD2
clone size: NA
CDR3 DNA: TGTGCCAGCAGCCTAGCGGGAGGGAGGGACGAGCAGTACTTC
CDR3 protein: CASSLAGGRDEQYF

V gene: TRBV6-5
J gene: TRBJ1-3
D gene: NA
clone size: NA
CDR3 DNA: TGTGCCAGCAGAAGACAGTCACACTCTGGAAACACCATATATTTT
CDR3 protein: CASRRQSHSGNTIYF

V gene: TRBV5-1
J gene: TRBJ2-2
D gene: TRBD1
clone size: NA
CDR3 DNA: TGCGCCAGCAGAAGCAGGACAGGGTCCGGGGAGCTGTTTTTT
CDR3 protein: CASRSRTGSGELFF

V gene: TRBV5-8
J gene: TRBJ2-1
D gene: TRBD1
clone size: NA
CDR3 DNA: TGTGCCAGCAGCCGCTCGGGGACAGGGATCTACAATGAGCAGTTCTTC
CDR3 protein: CASSRSGTGIYNEQFF

V gene: TRBV10-3
J gene: TRBJ1-1
D gene: TRBD1
clone size: NA
CDR3 DNA: TGTGCCATCACCCGGACAGGGGACAACACTGAAGCTTTCTTT
CDR3 protein: CAITRTGDNTEAFF

V gene: TRBV5-1
J gene: TRBJ1-1
D gene: TRBD1
clone size: NA
CDR3 DNA: TGCGCCAGCAGCTTAGCGACAGGGGTGACTGAAGCTTTCTTT
CDR3 protein: CASSLATGVTEAFF

V gene: TRBV19
J gene: TRBJ2-3
D gene: NA
clone size: once
CDR3 DNA: TGTGCCAGTAGTATAGCCCCCCACACAGATACGCAGTATTTT
CDR3 protein: CASSIAPHTDTQYF

V gene: TRBV6-1
J gene: TRBJ1-5
D gene: TRBD1
clone size: NA
CDR3 DNA: TGTGCCAGCAGTGAGAAGGGACAGGGGGCGGTTCAGCCCCAGCATTTT
CDR3 protein: CASSEKGQGAVQPQHF

V gene: TRBV19
J gene: TRBJ2-2
D gene: TRBD1
clone size: NA
CDR3 DNA: TGTGCCAGTGGAGCGACAGGGGGGAACACCGGGGAGCTGTTTTTT
CDR3 protein: CASGATGGNTGELFF

V gene: TRBV5-6
J gene: TRBJ2-5
D gene: NA
clone size: once
CDR3 DNA: TGTGCCAGCAGCCCGGGACACTCACAAGAGACCCAGTACTTC
CDR3 protein: CASSPGHSQETQYF

V gene: TRBV5-1
J gene: TRBJ2-5
D gene: NA
clone size: NA
CDR3 DNA: TGCGCCAGCAGCTTGGTTCCCGACATAACCCAAGAGACCCAGTACTTC
CDR3 protein: CASSLVPDITQETQYF

V gene: TRBV18
J gene: TRBJ2-2
D gene: TRBD1
clone size: NA
CDR3 DNA: TGTGCCAGCTCACCAACGGGACAGGGTTACACCGGGGAGCTGTTTTTT
CDR3 protein: CASSPTGQGYTGELFF

V gene: TRBV11-2
J gene: TRBJ2-6
D gene: NA
clone size: NA
CDR3 DNA: TGTGCCAGCAGCTCCTTAATAGGGGGTGAGTCTGGGGCCAACGTCCTGACTTTC
CDR3 protein: CASSSLIGGESGANVLTF

V gene: TRBV2
J gene: TRBJ2-2
D gene: NA
clone size: NA
CDR3 DNA: TGTGCCAGCAGATTCTTTCAGGAAATCGGGGAGCTGTTTTTT
CDR3 protein: CASRFFQEIGELFF

V gene: TRBV27
J gene: TRBJ2-7
D gene: NA
clone size: NA
CDR3 DNA: TGTGCCAGCAGTTTAACCACTAGCCCCGAGCAGTACTTC
CDR3 protein: CASSLTTSPEQYF

V gene: TRBV11-3
J gene: TRBJ1-3
D gene: NA
clone size: NA
CDR3 DNA: TGTGCCAGCAGCCCGGGGAGCCTCGGAAACACCATATATTTT
CDR3 protein: CASSPGSLGNTIYF

V gene: TRBV7-6
J gene: TRBJ2-5
D gene: TRBD2
clone size: NA
CDR3 DNA: TGTGCCAGCAGCTTAGACCCTAGCGGGAAGGAGACCCAGTACTTC
CDR3 protein: CASSLDPSGKETQYF

V gene: TRBV27
J gene: TRBJ2-3
D gene: NA
clone size: NA
CDR3 DNA: TGTGCCAGCAGCGAGGACAGCATCGCTAGCACAGATACGCAGTATTTT
CDR3 protein: CASSEDSIASTDTQYF

V gene: TRBV27
J gene: TRBJ2-5
D gene: TRBD1
clone size: NA
CDR3 DNA: TGTGCCAGCAGTTTATCTTTAGGAAGGACAGGGGCAGGGGAGACCCAGTACTTC
CDR3 protein: CASSLSLGRTGAGETQYF

V gene: TRBV27
J gene: TRBJ1-5
D gene: NA
clone size: NA
CDR3 DNA: TGTGCCAGCAGTTTATCTGGACAGAATCAGCCCCAGCATTTT
CDR3 protein: CASSLSGQNQPQHF

V gene: TRBV2
J gene: TRBJ2-5
D gene: NA
clone size: NA
CDR3 DNA: TGTGCCAGCAGTATGGGCGAGAAGACCCAGTACTTC
CDR3 protein: CASSMGEKTQYF

V gene: TRBV4-2
J gene: TRBJ1-2
D gene: NA
clone size: once
CDR3 DNA: TGTGCCAGCAGCAACCCGACAGAAGCCTATGGCTACACCTTC
CDR3 protein: CASSNPTEAYGYTF

V gene: TRBV18
J gene: TRBJ1-1
D gene: TRBD1
clone size: once
CDR3 DNA: TGTGCCAGCTCACCAGGACAGGGATATGGAACTGAAGCTTTCTTT
CDR3 protein: CASSPGQGYGTEAFF

V gene: TRBV11-2
J gene: TRBJ2-7
D gene: NA
clone size: NA
CDR3 DNA: TGTGCCAGCACCGGTGGTGACGAGCAGTACTTC
CDR3 protein: CASTGGDEQYF